This entry lists 3 T cell receptor beta chains sequenced from one sample in a study of T cells after posttransplantation cyclophosphamide. TCRdb's table, derived via immunoSEQ multiplex PCR, lists solely in-frame clones and lacks some. This sample carries 15,000 or so clones, none of them present only once. Treatment was busulfan-fludarabine conditioning, a marrow graft, and cyclophosphamide on days +3 and +4. The specimen was PBMCs, collected after allogeneic stem cell transplant with posttransplant cyclophosphamide. Every receptor here comes from a female patient aged 40 to 55 who received an allogeneic stem cell transplant from an unrelated donor, was CMV-positive, and had acute GVHD only. Some T cells may be graft donor cells.

This clone came up many times. CDR3 residues: CASSIGLQETQYF. The DNA of the CDR3 is TGTGCCAGCAGTATTGGGCTCCAAGAGACCCAGTACTTC. V gene TRBV6-1 combines with J gene TRBJ2-5; D not resolved. This CDR3 contains 13 residues. CDR1 and CDR2 from the germline V gene are MNHNS and SASEGT. V was trimmed by 5 bases and J by 1 base, leaving 8 bases between them.

This clone showed up many times. The chain couples TRBV4-2 to TRBJ2-3; TRBD2 matches 15 bases. The CDR3 has 21 amino acids. With 2 bases clipped from V and 2 bases from J, the junction kept 14 bases outside the gene matches. Germline V gene sequence: CDR1 LGHNA, CDR2 YNFKEQ. The CDR3: CASSQLPRTSGGAGYTDTQYF. In DNA form, the CDR3 reads TGTGCCAGCAGCCAATTACCTCGGACTAGCGGGGGGGCCGGCTACACAGATACGCAGTATTTT.

This clone came up many times. The chain combines TRBV27 with TRBJ2-1; 7 bases match TRBD2. Germline V gene data show CDR1 as MNHEY and CDR2 as SMNVEV (reference sequence). The ends lost 1 base at V and 5 bases at J; junction bases unmatched: 5. This CDR3 has 15 amino acids. The CDR3 spells CASSLFERGDNEQFF. The CDR3 coding sequence is TGTGCCAGCAGTTTATTCGAGCGGGGTGACAATGAGCAGTTCTTC.